Shown below are 14 T cell receptor beta chains from a single sample sequenced in a study of blood T cell repertoires in COVID-19. TCRdb keeps only in-frame clones here, not all; method: immunoSEQ multiplex PCR. The table includes hundreds of thousands of clones, roughly 87% detected once. Sequencing input: PBMCs or T cells enriched from blood (not recorded which). Receptors originate from a woman aged 30 to 39 who had recovered from COVID-19.

The chain uses TRBV7-2 and TRBJ1-1; D might be TRBD1 (5 bases). The germline CDR1 and CDR2 sequences are SGHTA and FQGNSA. V was trimmed by 4 bases and J by 1 base, leaving 13 bases between them. This CDR3 is 15 amino acids long. The CDR3 DNA reads TGTGCCAGCAGCTCCCCAGGGATCCCGAACACTGAAGCTTTCTTT. Its translation is CASSSPGIPNTEAFF.

This clone was detected a few times. V and J are TRBV4-1 and TRBJ2-1; TRBD1 aligns across 7 bases. V trimming: 4 bases; J trimming: 8 bases; junction bases outside the gene matches: 8. This CDR3 is built from 14 residues. Germline V lookup: CDR1 MGHRA, CDR2 YSYEKL. The CDR3 protein is CASSRRDSYDEQFF. The CDR3 region has the DNA TGCGCCAGCAGCCGACGGGACAGTTACGATGAGCAGTTCTTC.

This clone was detected a few times. The chain links TRBV19 to TRBJ1-2; a possible D gene is TRBD1 (6 bases). The CDR3 length is 12 residues. Germline V gene sequence: CDR1 LNHDA, CDR2 SQIVND (reference sequence). Trimming shortened V by 10 bases and J by 0 bases, and 9 bases separated the two germline ends. The CDR3 nucleotides are TGTGCCACATGGACAGCTAACTATGGCTACACCTTC. Translating gives CATWTANYGYTF. Combining the CDR3 with reference TRBV19 and TRBJ1-2 gives the whole variable domain DGGITQSPKYLFRKEGQNVTLSCEQNLNHDAMYWYRQDPGQGLRLIYYSQIVNDFQKGDIAEGYSVSREKKESFPLTVTSAQKNPTAFYLCATWTANYGYTFGSGTRLTVV.

This clone was detected a few times. V is TRBV7-9 and J is TRBJ2-2; 8 bases fit TRBD1. Germline lookup yields CDR1 SEHNR and CDR2 FQNEAQ (reference sequence). The length of the CDR3 is 18 residues. J lost 1 base, V lost 11 bases, and 18 bases had no gene match. CDR3 coding DNA: TGTGCCCCAGCTTCGGTCAAAGTCGGACAGGGGAACACCGGGGAGCTGTTTTTT. Protein sequence: CAPASVKVGQGNTGELFF.

J is TRBJ1-1 and V is TRBV29-1; D is uncertain. V lost 3 bases and J lost 5, with 16 bases in between. The germline CDR1 and CDR2 sequences are SQVTM and ANQGSEA. This CDR3 spans 14 amino acids. The CDR3 DNA reads as TGCAGCGTTGATCGGGGTAAGGGTTGGACTGAAGCTTTCTTT. Translated, it gives CSVDRGKGWTEAFF.

The chain links TRBV5-8 to TRBJ1-2; 8 bases align to TRBD1. The V gene's germline CDR1 is SGHTS and CDR2 YDEGEE. CDR3 length equals 13 residues. The ends lost 4 bases at V and 8 bases at J; junction bases unmatched: 7. Written as DNA, the CDR3 is TGTGCCAGCAGCGAGACAGGGGTGTACGGCTACACCTTC. Protein: CASSETGVYGYTF.

In its sample, this clone was seen a few times. The gene calls are TRBV4-1 and TRBJ2-1, with TRBD2 matching over 10 bases. The CDR3 runs to 17 residues. Per the germline V gene, CDR1 is MGHRA and CDR2 is YSYEKL. The V and J ends lost 0 bases and 6 bases, in that order; junction bases with no gene match: 8. CDR3 nucleotide sequence: TGCGCCAGCAGCCAAGAGTTGGGACTAGCGCTACCCAATGAGCAGTTCTTC. This codes for CASSQELGLALPNEQFF.

V and J are TRBV12-3 or TRBV12-4 and TRBJ1-1; D not certain. V was shortened by 6 bases and J by 3 bases, with 5 bases between the two germline ends. CDR3 length equals 11 residues. CDR3 sequence: CASSRDTEAFF. CDR3 DNA: TGTGCCAGCAGCCGGGACACTGAAGCTTTCTTT.

CDR3 coding DNA: TGTGCCAGCAGTCAACGACAGGGGAACTGGGATAGTAGCAATCAGCCCCAGCATTTT. As protein: CASSQRQGNWDSSNQPQHF. This rearrangement joins TRBV27 to TRBJ1-5; 8 positions match TRBD1. Germline CDR1 and CDR2: MNHEY and SMNVEV (reference sequence). The CDR3 contains 19 residues. With V trimmed by 5 bases and J by 0 bases, 15 bases remained unmatched.

The V call is TRBV28, the J call TRBJ2-7; 7 bases line up with TRBD1. Germline V gives CDR1 MDHEN, CDR2 SYDVKM. The CDR3 totals 13 residues. Trimming at V came to 7 bases and at J to 1 base, leaving 4 bases not matched to a gene. The chain's CDR3 is CASTRGISYEQYF. The CDR3 bases are TGTGCCAGCACCAGGGGGATATCCTACGAGCAGTACTTC.

The chain employs TRBV6-5 and TRBJ2-5, with 9 bases identical to TRBD1. CDR3 length equals 15 residues. V was pared by 6 bases and J by 4 bases, with 9 bases of the junction left unmatched. The germline V gene has CDR1 MNHEY and CDR2 SVGAGI. For the CDR3, the DNA is TGTGCCAGCAGCTCCCGGACAGGGGTTCGAGAGACCCAGTACTTC. It yields the protein CASSSRTGVRETQYF.

The chain is built from TRBV19 and TRBJ2-7; 9 bases match TRBD2. With V trimmed by 5 bases and J by 7 bases, 6 bases remained unmatched. The CDR3 consists of 13 residues. Germline V gene sequence: CDR1 LNHDA, CDR2 SQIVND (reference sequence). The CDR3 reads CASSSRGGLEQYF. CDR3 DNA sequence: TGTGCCAGTAGTTCGCGGGGGGGATTGGAGCAGTACTTC.

V usage is TRBV7-6 and J usage is TRBJ1-5; D perhaps matches TRBD1 (6 bases). Germline CDR1 SGHVS, CDR2 FNYEAQ. The ends were cut back, 1 base at V and 4 bases at J, with 17 bases in the middle. This CDR3 spans 17 amino acids. The CDR3 DNA follows: TGTGCCAGCAGCTTAGTTCGGTTAGGGGGGGGTAATCAGCCCCAGCATTTT. As protein: CASSLVRLGGGNQPQHF.

The CDR3 here is CASSLVDGSAGLNQPQHF. CDR3 coding DNA: TGTGCCAGCAGCTTAGTTGATGGCTCGGCAGGTCTCAATCAGCCCCAGCATTTT. The chain is built from TRBV7-9 and TRBJ1-5; unclear D gene. The CDR3 spans 18 residues. V lost 1 base to trimming and J lost 3 bases, with 19 bases between them. The germline V gene has CDR1 SEHNR and CDR2 FQNEAQ (reference sequence).